The clone carrying this TCR beta chain was observed once. Antigen unknown. Some clones are missing from TCRdb's copy, which holds only in-frame ones; the method was immunoSEQ multiplex PCR. The sample includes 85,000 to 90,000 clones, approximately 89% of them seen just once. The record originates from a study of T cell responses to AZD1222 COVID-19 vaccine. Overall study results and limits: Unmutated regions of variants are reportedly targeted by nearly half of spike-specific TCRs.

The CDR3 is 14 residues long. Trimming removed 5 bases at V and 8 bases at J, with 18 bases between. The V gene's germline CDR1 is SGHAT and CDR2 FQNNGV. Material: peripheral blood, obtained 28 days after the second AZD1222 dose. This TCR derives from an adult who received the AZD1222 COVID-19 vaccine. V is TRBV11-2 and J is TRBJ2-5, with D possibly matching TRBD2 (5 bases). CDR3 in amino acids: CASSRDDPSDTQYF. CDR3 coding DNA: TGTGCCAGCAGCCGGGATGATCCCTCCGACACCCAGTACTTC.